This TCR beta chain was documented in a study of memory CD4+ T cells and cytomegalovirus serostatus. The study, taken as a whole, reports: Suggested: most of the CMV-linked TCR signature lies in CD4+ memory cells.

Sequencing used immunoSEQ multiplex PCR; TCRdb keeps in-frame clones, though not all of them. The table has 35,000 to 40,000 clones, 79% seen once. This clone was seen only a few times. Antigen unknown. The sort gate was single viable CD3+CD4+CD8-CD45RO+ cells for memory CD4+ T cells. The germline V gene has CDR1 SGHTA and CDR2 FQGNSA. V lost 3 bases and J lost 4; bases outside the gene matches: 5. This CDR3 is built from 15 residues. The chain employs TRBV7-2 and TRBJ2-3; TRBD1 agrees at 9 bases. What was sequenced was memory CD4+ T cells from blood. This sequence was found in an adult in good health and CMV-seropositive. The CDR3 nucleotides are TGTGCCAGCAGCTTCACAGGGGGCAGCGCAGATACGCAGTATTTT. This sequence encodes CASSFTGGSADTQYF.